This T cell receptor beta chain was sequenced during a study of T cells after yellow fever vaccination. About the research overall: Fractions containing few cells were prepared with SMART-Seq v4 Ultra Low Input.

Regarding the study as a whole: Any FACS-sorted repertoire could hold abundant clonotypes that contaminate it from the bulk population. Some clonotypes, a small share, were shared between CD4 and CD8 compartments.

One entry per CDR3 protein results from TCRdb running MiXCR on the 5' RACE reads. This sample carries a few hundred thousand distinct CDR3 sequences, roughly 5.2% of them seen once, and the ten largest clones take roughly 3.3%. Between the trimmed V and J ends, which lost 5 bases and 4 bases, there was a span of 11 bases. This CDR3 spans 14 amino acids. The germline V gene has CDR1 SEHNR and CDR2 FQNEAQ (reference sequence). Only a few counts were recorded for this clonotype. No antigen is known for it. The clonotype was recovered from a man between 18 and 29 years old who received the YFV17D yellow fever vaccine. The rearrangement uses TRBV7-9 and TRBJ2-2; unclear D gene. The sequences come from CD4+ T cells sorted from PBMCs, collected on the day of the yellow fever booster vaccination. The CDR3 DNA reads as TGTGCCAGCAGCCTCACAGCGATCACCGGGGAGCTGTTTTTT. Its protein is CASSLTAITGELFF.